These T cell receptor beta chains were read from a single sample in a study of CD4+ T cells in melanoma. Measured with immunoSEQ multiplex PCR; TCRdb has only the in-frame clones, and not every one. The sample carries about 50,000 clones, 89% recorded once. The sequencing sample was made of peripheral blood. The receptors here all came from a human donor with melanoma. CDR3s include the opening cysteine and the closing phenylalanine or tryptophan. The D gene is left open where the match is weak. The size field is filled for only some rows; it gives once, few, many or a size class.

D | J | size | V | CDR3 | DNA
TRBD1 | TRBJ1-2 | NA | TRBV7-9 | CASSGGTDPNYGYTF | TGTGCCAGCAGCGGAGGGACAGACCCTAACTATGGCTACACCTTC
TRBD2 | TRBJ2-1 | NA | TRBV5-4 | CASSFIAGAYNEQFF | TGTGCCAGCAGCTTTATTGCGGGGGCCTACAATGAGCAGTTCTTC
TRBD2 | TRBJ2-7 | NA | TRBV27 | CASSFRGGSTYEQYF | TGTGCCAGCAGTTTTCGGGGGGGGAGTACCTACGAGCAGTACTTC
TRBD1 | TRBJ2-4 | once | TRBV7-2 | CASSLQGQGEGIQYF | TGTGCCAGCAGCTTACAAGGACAGGGCGAGGGCATTCAGTACTTC
TRBD1 | TRBJ2-2 | NA | TRBV11-3 | CASSPGQGEAGELFF | TGTGCCAGCAGCCCGGGACAGGGCGAAGCCGGGGAGCTGTTTTTT
NA | TRBJ1-4 | NA | TRBV28 | CASTTGGGYNEKLFF | TGTGCCAGCACCACCGGGGGGGGATATAATGAAAAACTGTTTTTT
NA | TRBJ1-6 | NA | TRBV7-9 | CASSFLGRDSPLHF | TGTGCCAGCAGCTTTCTGGGCAGGGACTCACCCCTCCACTTT
TRBD1 | TRBJ1-4 | NA | TRBV5-1 | CASSRGQGVEKLFF | TGCGCCAGCAGCCGAGGACAGGGAGTTGAAAAACTGTTTTTT
NA | TRBJ2-5 | once | TRBV11-3 | CASSLYGGETQYF | TGTGCCAGCAGCTTATATGGGGGGGAGACCCAGTACTTC
NA | TRBJ1-1 | NA | TRBV28 | CASTPGLRHTEAFF | TGTGCCAGCACCCCAGGGTTACGGCACACTGAAGCTTTCTTT
TRBD2 | TRBJ2-2 | NA | TRBV30 | CAWRTGLAGNTGELFF | TGTGCCTGGAGAACTGGCCTAGCGGGGAACACCGGGGAGCTGTTTTTT
NA | TRBJ2-7 | NA | TRBV4-1 | CASSQDNPYEQYF | TGCGCCAGCAGCCAAGACAACCCCTACGAGCAGTACTTC
TRBD2 | TRBJ2-3 | NA | TRBV10-3 | CAISRTSGGTDTQYF | TGTGCCATCAGTCGCACTAGCGGGGGCACAGATACGCAGTATTTT
TRBD1 | TRBJ2-3 | NA | TRBV4-3 | CASSQVSGQTPDTQYF | TGCGCCAGCAGCCAAGTTTCGGGACAGACGCCAGATACGCAGTATTTT
NA | TRBJ1-5 | NA | TRBV2 | CASSEHPNQPQHF | TGTGCCAGCAGTGAACACCCAAATCAGCCCCAGCATTTT
TRBD1 | TRBJ1-5 | NA | TRBV27 | CASSTGTGIRNQPQHF | TGTGCCAGCAGTACCGGGACAGGGATTCGCAATCAGCCCCAGCATTTT
NA | TRBJ2-1 | NA | TRBV5-4 | CASSLGQGGYNEQFF | TGTGCCAGCAGCTTGGGGCAGGGGGGCTACAATGAGCAGTTCTTC
NA | TRBJ1-6 | NA | TRBV7-8 | CASTLGTDNSPLHF | TGTGCCAGCACCCTCGGGACGGATAATTCACCCCTCCACTTT
TRBD1 | TRBJ2-1 | medium-sized | TRBV18 | CASSVSGTGFNEQFF | TGTGCCAGCTCGGTGAGTGGGACAGGGTTCAATGAGCAGTTCTTC
NA | TRBJ2-5 | NA | TRBV19 | CASSAGLGPETQYF | TGTGCCAGTAGTGCCGGACTTGGCCCAGAGACCCAGTACTTC
NA | TRBJ1-6 | NA | TRBV6-1 | CASSVDGNNSPLHF | TGTGCCAGCAGTGTGGACGGGAATAATTCACCCCTCCACTTT
TRBD2 | TRBJ2-7 | NA | TRBV7-2 | CASSLVVLAGGGVYEQYF | TGTGCCAGCAGCTTAGTGGTATTAGCGGGGGGCGGGGTTTACGAGCAGTACTTC
NA | TRBJ1-1 | NA | TRBV7-2 | CASTPQPGFGTEAFF | TGTGCCAGCACCCCTCAACCGGGCTTTGGCACTGAAGCTTTCTTT
NA | TRBJ2-7 | NA | TRBV2 | CASSATHRSSYEQYF | TGTGCCAGCAGTGCGACTCATCGAAGCTCCTACGAGCAGTACTTC
NA | TRBJ1-4 | NA | TRBV5-1 | CASRSDSRNEKLFF | TGCGCCAGCAGATCGGACAGTCGTAATGAAAAACTGTTTTTT
NA | TRBJ1-6 | NA | TRBV6-5 | CASSYTTGADSPLHF | TGTGCCAGCAGTTACACAACGGGGGCAGATTCACCCCTCCACTTT
NA | TRBJ1-2 | NA | TRBV2 | CASLRAGGYTF | TGTGCCAGCCTCCGGGCTGGTGGCTACACCTTC
TRBD1 | TRBJ1-2 | NA | TRBV9 | CASSTPGQGAYGYTF | TGTGCCAGCAGCACCCCCGGACAGGGGGCATATGGCTACACCTTC
TRBD2 | TRBJ2-1 | NA | TRBV5-4 | CASSWDSGGASEQFF | TGTGCCAGCAGCTGGGATAGCGGGGGGGCCAGTGAGCAGTTCTTC
TRBD1 | TRBJ2-6 | NA | TRBV7-2 | CASSMGQLSGANVLTF | TGTGCCAGCAGCATGGGACAGCTCTCTGGGGCCAACGTCCTGACTTTC
TRBD2 | TRBJ2-7 | once | TRBV11-2 | CASSRPGGQHEQYF | TGTGCCAGCAGCCGCCCGGGGGGGCAACACGAGCAGTACTTC
NA | TRBJ1-5 | NA | TRBV5-8 | CASSLMRQGNQPQHF | TGTGCCAGCAGCTTAATGAGACAAGGCAATCAGCCCCAGCATTTT
TRBD1 | TRBJ1-4 | NA | TRBV9 | CASSVGPGQGATNEKLFF | TGTGCCAGCAGCGTAGGCCCAGGACAGGGGGCAACTAATGAAAAACTGTTTTTT
NA | TRBJ2-2 | NA | TRBV27 | CASSFHTRARDTGELFF | TGTGCCAGCAGTTTTCACACCCGGGCAAGGGACACCGGGGAGCTGTTTTTT
TRBD2 | TRBJ2-1 | NA | TRBV5-1 | CASRAAGGNNEQFF | TGCGCCAGCCGGGCGGCGGGGGGGAACAATGAGCAGTTCTTC
NA | TRBJ1-5 | NA | TRBV28 | CASSTGTSNQPQHF | TGTGCCAGCAGTACCGGGACAAGCAATCAGCCCCAGCATTTT
NA | TRBJ2-3 | NA | TRBV11-2 | CASSLGGGLYKDTQYF | TGTGCCAGCAGCTTAGGGGGGGGCCTTTATAAAGATACGCAGTATTTT
NA | TRBJ1-1 | NA | TRBV6-1 | CASSGAGVGITEAFF | TGTGCCAGCAGTGGGGCTGGGGTAGGGATCACTGAAGCTTTCTTT
NA | TRBJ1-1 | NA | TRBV30 | CAWRRLGTKEAFF | TGTGCCTGGAGGAGGTTAGGCACAAAAGAAGCTTTCTTT
TRBD1 | TRBJ1-6 | NA | TRBV6-5 | CASSYTGGGSPLHF | TGTGCCAGCAGTTACACAGGGGGTGGTTCACCCCTCCACTTT
NA | TRBJ1-3 | NA | TRBV5-1 | CASSRSSGTSGNTIYF | TGCGCCAGCAGCCGATCATCAGGGACTTCTGGAAACACCATATATTTT
TRBD1 | TRBJ1-4 | NA | TRBV19 | CASRVLTGGGFGEKLFF | TGTGCCAGTAGGGTCCTCACAGGGGGCGGCTTCGGTGAAAAACTGTTTTTT
TRBD2 | TRBJ2-3 | NA | TRBV15 | CATSRDGAGGPSTDTQYF | TGTGCCACCAGCAGAGATGGAGCGGGGGGCCCTAGCACAGATACGCAGTATTTT
TRBD1 | TRBJ2-1 | NA | TRBV7-9 | CASSTDRHNEQFF | TGTGCCAGCAGCACGGACAGGCACAATGAGCAGTTCTTC
NA | TRBJ1-5 | few | TRBV7-6 | CASSLRADQPQHF | TGTGCCAGCAGCTTACGGGCGGATCAGCCCCAGCATTTT
NA | TRBJ1-1 | NA | TRBV6-5 | CASSYHGGEAFF | TGTGCCAGCAGTTACCACGGAGGTGAGGCTTTCTTT
NA | TRBJ2-1 | once | TRBV4-2 | CASSRRVGAGNEQFF | TGTGCCAGCAGCCGACGGGTCGGGGCTGGGAATGAGCAGTTCTTC
TRBD1 | TRBJ1-2 | NA | TRBV5-1 | CASKGQGTVDGYTF | TGCGCCAGTAAGGGACAGGGAACGGTTGATGGCTACACCTTC
NA | TRBJ1-1 | NA | TRBV4-1 | CASSQEAAAPRTEAFF | TGCGCCAGCAGCCAAGAAGCGGCCGCCCCTAGGACTGAAGCTTTCTTT
NA | TRBJ2-2 | NA | TRBV9 | CASRGGADTGELFF | TGTGCCAGTAGGGGGGGCGCGGACACCGGGGAGCTGTTTTTT
TRBD1 | TRBJ2-7 | NA | TRBV10-2 | CASSEWTGGYEQYF | TGCGCCAGCAGTGAATGGACAGGGGGCTACGAGCAGTACTTC
NA | TRBJ1-5 | NA | TRBV6-1 | CASSEADGHNQPQHF | TGTGCCAGCAGTGAAGCGGACGGCCACAATCAGCCCCAGCATTTT
NA | TRBJ1-1 | once | TRBV5-1 | CASSFPGQNTEAFF | TGCGCCAGCAGCTTCCCAGGACAGAACACTGAAGCTTTCTTT